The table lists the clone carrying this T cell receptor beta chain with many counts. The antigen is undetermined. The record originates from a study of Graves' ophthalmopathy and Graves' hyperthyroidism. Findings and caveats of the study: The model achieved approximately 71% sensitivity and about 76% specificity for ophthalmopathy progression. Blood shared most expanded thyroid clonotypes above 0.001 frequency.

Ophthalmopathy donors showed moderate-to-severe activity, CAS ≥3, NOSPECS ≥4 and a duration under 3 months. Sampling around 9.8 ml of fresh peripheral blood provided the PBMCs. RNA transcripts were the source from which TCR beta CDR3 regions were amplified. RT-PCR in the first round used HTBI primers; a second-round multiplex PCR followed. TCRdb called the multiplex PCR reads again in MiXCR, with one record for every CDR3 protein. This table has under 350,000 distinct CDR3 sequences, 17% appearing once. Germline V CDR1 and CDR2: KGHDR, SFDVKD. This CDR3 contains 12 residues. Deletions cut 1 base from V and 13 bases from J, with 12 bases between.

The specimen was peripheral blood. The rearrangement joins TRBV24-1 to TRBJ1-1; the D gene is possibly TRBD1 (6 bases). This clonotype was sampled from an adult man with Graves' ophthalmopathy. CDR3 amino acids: CATSDFNRVGFF. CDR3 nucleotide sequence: TGTGCCACCAGTGATTTCAACAGGGTTGGTTTCTTT.